The source of this T cell receptor (beta chain) is a study of shared clonotypes between healthy human individuals. Study-wide points: Shared clonotypes across all four donors exceeded non-shared ones in generation probability.

Comments on this clone: Antigen unknown.

CD45RA+ naive and CD45RA-negative memory subsets were separated from CD4+ cells. TCRdb's copy holds only in-frame clones and misses some; the assay was immunoSEQ multiplex PCR. The sample lists some 1.5 million clones; about 98% were seen once. CDR1 KGHSH and CDR2 LQKENI come from the germline V gene. The V end was cut by 5 bases, the J end by 5 bases, with 10 bases between. This CDR3 is 13 amino acids long. The chain recombines TRBV18 with TRBJ2-4; D not resolved. Sequencing used naive CD4+ T cells sorted from blood. Subset defined: CD45RA+ positively selected. This sequence originates from a man aged 30-40 years in good health. As DNA, the CDR3 is TGTGCCAGCTCAATTGGGTGGGAAAACATTCAGTACTTC. Residues: CASSIGWENIQYF.